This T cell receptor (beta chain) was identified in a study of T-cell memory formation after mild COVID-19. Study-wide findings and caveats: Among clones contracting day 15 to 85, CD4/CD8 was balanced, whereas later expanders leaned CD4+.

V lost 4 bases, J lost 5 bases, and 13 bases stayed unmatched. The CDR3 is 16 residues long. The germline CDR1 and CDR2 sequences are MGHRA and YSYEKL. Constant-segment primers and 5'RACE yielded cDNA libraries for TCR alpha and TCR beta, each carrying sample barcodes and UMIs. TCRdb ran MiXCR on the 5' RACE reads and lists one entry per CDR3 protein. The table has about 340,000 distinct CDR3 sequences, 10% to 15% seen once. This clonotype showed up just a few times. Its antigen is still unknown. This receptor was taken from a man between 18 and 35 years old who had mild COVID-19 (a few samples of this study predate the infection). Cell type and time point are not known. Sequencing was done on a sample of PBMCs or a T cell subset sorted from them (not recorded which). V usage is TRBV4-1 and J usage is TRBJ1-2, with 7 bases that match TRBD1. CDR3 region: CASSPPPGQYGYGYTF. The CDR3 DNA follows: TGCGCCAGCAGCCCCCCACCGGGACAGTATGGGTATGGCTACACCTTC.